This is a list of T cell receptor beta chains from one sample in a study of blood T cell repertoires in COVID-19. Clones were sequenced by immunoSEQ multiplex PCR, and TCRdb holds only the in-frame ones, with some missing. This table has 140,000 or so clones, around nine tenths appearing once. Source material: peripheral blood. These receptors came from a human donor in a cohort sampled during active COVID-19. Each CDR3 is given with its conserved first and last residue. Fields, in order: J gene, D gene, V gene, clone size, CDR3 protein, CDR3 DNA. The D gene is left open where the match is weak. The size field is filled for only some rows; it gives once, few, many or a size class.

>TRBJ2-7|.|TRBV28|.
CASSALWATRGNEQYF
TGTGCCAGCAGTGCTCTCTGGGCTACCCGTGGAAACGAGCAGTACTTC
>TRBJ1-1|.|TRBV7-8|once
CASSLDWQVRRYTEAFF
TGTGCCAGCAGCTTAGACTGGCAGGTTAGGAGGTACACTGAAGCTTTCTTT
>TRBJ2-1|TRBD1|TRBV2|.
CASSEFGQAINEQFF
TGTGCCAGCAGTGAATTTGGACAGGCGATAAATGAGCAGTTCTTC
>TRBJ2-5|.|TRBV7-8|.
CASTKTWSEETQYF
TGTGCCAGCACCAAAACGTGGTCGGAAGAGACCCAGTACTTC
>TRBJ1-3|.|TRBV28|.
CASSSPHYSGNTIYF
TGTGCCAGCAGTTCACCCCACTACTCTGGAAACACCATATATTTT
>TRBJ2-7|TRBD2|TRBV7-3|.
CASSLCQLAVPEQYF
TGTGCCAGCAGCCTTTGCCAGCTAGCGGTCCCCGAGCAGTACTTC
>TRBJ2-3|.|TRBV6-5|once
CASTRDWTTDTQYF
TGTGCCAGCACTCGGGACTGGACCACAGATACGCAGTATTTT
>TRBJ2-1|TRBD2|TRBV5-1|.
CASSKRGEVNNEQFF
TGCGCCTCCAGCAAACGGGGGGAAGTCAACAATGAGCAGTTCTTC
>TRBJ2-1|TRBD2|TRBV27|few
CASSLFGRAVGYNEQFF
TGTGCCAGCAGTTTGTTCGGGAGGGCAGTCGGGTACAATGAGCAGTTCTTC
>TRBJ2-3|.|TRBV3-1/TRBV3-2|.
CASSQFSGPGDTQYF
TGTGCCAGCAGCCAATTCTCTGGCCCCGGGGATACGCAGTATTTT
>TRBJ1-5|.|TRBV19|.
CASRGGGTGQPQHF
TGTGCCAGTCGGGGAGGGGGAACGGGACAGCCCCAGCATTTT
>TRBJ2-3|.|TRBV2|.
CASRERGWSTDTQYF
TGTGCCAGCAGAGAAAGGGGTTGGAGCACAGATACGCAGTATTTT
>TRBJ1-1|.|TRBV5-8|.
CASSQPTVNTEAFF
TGTGCCAGCAGCCAACCAACAGTGAACACTGAAGCTTTCTTT
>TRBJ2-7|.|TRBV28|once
CASRIQGSSYEQYF
TGTGCCAGCCGCATCCAGGGCAGCTCCTACGAGCAGTACTTC
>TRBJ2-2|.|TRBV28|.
CASGLTSGRTGELFF
TGTGCCAGCGGCCTGACTAGTGGGAGGACCGGGGAGCTGTTTTTT
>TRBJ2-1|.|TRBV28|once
CASNSLFPDSHEQFF
TGTGCCAGCAACTCTCTCTTTCCCGACAGCCATGAGCAGTTCTTC
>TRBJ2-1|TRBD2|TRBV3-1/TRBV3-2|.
CASSRRGGPYNEQFF
TGTGCCAGCAGCCGGCGGGGGGGCCCTTACAATGAGCAGTTCTTC
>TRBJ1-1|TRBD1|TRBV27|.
CASSLGTGGGTEAFF
TGTGCCAGCAGTTTAGGGACAGGGGGCGGCACTGAAGCTTTCTTT
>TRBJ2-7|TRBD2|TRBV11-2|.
CASSSLAGGDAYEQYF
TGTGCCAGCAGCTCCCTAGCGGGGGGCGATGCCTACGAGCAGTACTTC
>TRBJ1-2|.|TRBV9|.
CASSVGPSSNYGYTF
TGTGCCAGCAGCGTAGGGCCCAGTTCTAACTATGGCTACACCTTC
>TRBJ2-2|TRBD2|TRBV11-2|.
CASSRYPGLAGGRTGELFF
TGTGCCAGCAGCCGGTACCCGGGACTAGCGGGGGGGCGAACCGGGGAGCTGTTTTTT
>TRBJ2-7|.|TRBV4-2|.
CASSQAEGGHSYEQYF
TGTGCCAGCAGCCAAGCGGAGGGCGGGCACTCCTACGAGCAGTACTTC
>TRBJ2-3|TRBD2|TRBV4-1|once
CASSPTPRPSGRTTFPDTQYF
TGCGCCAGCAGCCCCACCCCCAGGCCTAGCGGGAGGACTACCTTCCCAGATACGCAGTATTTT
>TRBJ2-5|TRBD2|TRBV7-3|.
CASSSYAGTSGRAETQYF
TGTGCCAGCAGCTCCTACGCCGGGACTAGCGGGAGGGCCGAGACCCAGTACTTC
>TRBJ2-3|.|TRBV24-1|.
CATSDRGFGDTQYF
TGTGCCACCAGTGATAGGGGGTTTGGGGATACGCAGTATTTT
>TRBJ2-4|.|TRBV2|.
CASSEWGEEGNIQYF
TGTGCCAGCAGTGAATGGGGGGAGGAGGGGAACATTCAGTACTTC
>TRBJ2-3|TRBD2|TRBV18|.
CASSPGGGAADTQYF
TGTGCCAGCTCCCCGGGAGGGGGGGCCGCAGATACGCAGTATTTT
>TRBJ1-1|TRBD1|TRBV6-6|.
CASRRRGLGTEAFF
TGTGCCAGCAGACGTAGGGGGCTAGGCACTGAAGCTTTCTTT
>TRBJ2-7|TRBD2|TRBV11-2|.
CASSSTSGPLSYEQYF
TGTGCCAGCAGTTCCACTAGCGGACCTCTCTCCTACGAGCAGTACTTC
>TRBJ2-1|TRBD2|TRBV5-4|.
CASSSPTSGRINEQFF
TGTGCCAGCAGCTCTCCCACTAGCGGGAGGATCAATGAGCAGTTCTTC
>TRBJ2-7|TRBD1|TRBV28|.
CASSLGTGLYEQYF
TGTGCCAGCAGTTTAGGGACAGGGCTCTACGAGCAGTACTTC
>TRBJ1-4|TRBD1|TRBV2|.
CASSLTGGAEKLFF
TGTGCCAGCAGTTTAACAGGGGGCGCGGAAAAACTGTTTTTT
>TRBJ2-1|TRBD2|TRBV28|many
CASSLLAGPTALLFF
TGTGCCAGCAGTCTACTAGCGGGTCCCACGGCTCTACTCTTCTTC
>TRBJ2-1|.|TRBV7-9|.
CASSLVAGEQFF
TGTGCCAGCAGCTTAGTGGCTGGTGAGCAGTTCTTC
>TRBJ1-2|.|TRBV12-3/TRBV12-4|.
CASSLAESVGYTF
TGTGCCAGCAGTTTAGCGGAGTCGGTAGGCTACACCTTC
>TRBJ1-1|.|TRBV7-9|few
CASSPLQGDWAFF
TGTGCCAGCAGCCCCCTCCAAGGAGATTGGGCTTTCTTT
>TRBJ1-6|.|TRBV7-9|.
CASSLDNYNSPLHF
TGTGCCAGCAGCCTGGACAATTATAATTCACCCCTCCACTTT
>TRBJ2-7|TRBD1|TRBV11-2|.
CASSLVGTGAYEQYF
TGTGCCAGCAGCTTGGTGGGGACAGGGGCCTACGAGCAGTACTTC
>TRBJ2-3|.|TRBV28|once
CASSFPGTSTDTQYF
TGTGCCAGCAGTTTTCCAGGGACTAGCACAGATACGCAGTATTTT
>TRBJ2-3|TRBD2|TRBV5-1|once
CASRSGGADTDTQYF
TGCGCCAGCAGGAGCGGGGGGGCGGACACAGATACGCAGTATTTT
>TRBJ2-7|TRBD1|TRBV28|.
CASSPGPTGEYLDEQYF
TGTGCCAGCAGTCCGGGTCCGACAGGGGAGTATCTGGACGAGCAGTACTTC
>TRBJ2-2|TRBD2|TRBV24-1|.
CATRSGASGSAGTGELFF
TGTGCCACCAGATCGGGGGCTAGCGGGAGCGCGGGGACCGGGGAGCTGTTTTTT